The clone carrying this T cell receptor (beta chain) has only a few counts. The CDR3 sequence is 18 residues long. V was cut by 6 bases and J by 0 bases, with 21 bases left in between. The sample belongs to a study of human T cells and chemical hapten exposure. TCRdb ran MiXCR on the RACE reads and lists one entry per CDR3 protein. This table holds about 180,000 distinct CDR3 sequences, just under 30% found once. The time point was: pre-sensitization, week 0. Described treatment: therapeutic diphenylcyclopropenone sensitization with weekly scalp DPC. Sequencing used whole blood, obtained in connection with sensitization to the hapten diphenylcyclopropenone (DPC). The TCR comes from a woman aged 25 to 39 with alopecia areata. Some clones in this sample may be carry-over from other donors' samples. The rearrangement uses TRBV12-3 or TRBV12-4 and TRBJ1-3; D uncertain. This CDR3 reads CASSLSVKPTYSGNTIYF. CDR3 nucleotide sequence: TGTGCCAGCAGCTTATCCGTTAAACCGACCTACTCTGGAAACACCATATATTTT.